This TCR beta chain was profiled in a study of cytomegalovirus exposure and HLA in healthy donors. General observations from the study: Both high specificity and high sensitivity reportedly marked the classifier's diagnosis of cytomegalovirus status. Trimming of TCR beta V- and J-genes showed a link, identified in a later analysis, to a missense DCLRE1C variant.

After removal of 3 bases from V and 2 bases from J, the junction contained 6 bases not matched to a gene. The CDR3 consists of 15 residues. The V gene's germline CDR1 is MGHRA and CDR2 YSYEKL. Both 60 Vbeta primers and 13 Jbeta primers went into the PCR. This table comes from immunoSEQ multiplex PCR, and its TCRdb copy is limited to in-frame clones, with some not included. Of about 79,000 clones listed, 70% to 80% were seen once; the top ten hold 7.5% to 9.5%. This clone turned up a few times. Its cognate antigen is unknown. The receptor's source is a man in his forties or fifties in good health and CMV-seropositive. This rearrangement joins TRBV4-1 to TRBJ2-5; 7 nucleotides line up with TRBD1. Sample: PBMCs. CDR3 nucleotide sequence: TGCGCCAGCAGCCAGACAGGGTGGCCTCAAGAGACCCAGTACTTC. Encoded protein: CASSQTGWPQETQYF.